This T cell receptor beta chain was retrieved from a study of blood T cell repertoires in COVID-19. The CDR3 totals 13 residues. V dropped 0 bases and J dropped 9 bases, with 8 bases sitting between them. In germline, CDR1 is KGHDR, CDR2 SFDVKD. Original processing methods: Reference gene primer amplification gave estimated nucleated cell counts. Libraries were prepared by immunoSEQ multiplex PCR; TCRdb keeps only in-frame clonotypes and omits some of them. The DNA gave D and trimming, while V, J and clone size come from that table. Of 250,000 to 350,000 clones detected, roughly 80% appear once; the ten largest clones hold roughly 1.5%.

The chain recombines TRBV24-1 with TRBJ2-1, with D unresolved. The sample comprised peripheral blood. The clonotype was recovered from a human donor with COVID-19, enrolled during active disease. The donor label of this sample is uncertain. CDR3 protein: CATSDLYSGEQFF. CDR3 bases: TGTGCCACCAGTGATTTGTATAGTGGTGAGCAGTTCTTC.